This T cell receptor (beta chain) is from a study of CD8+CD57+ T cells in acquired aplastic anemia. Study background: Sorted CD4+ and CD8+ cell DNA averaged roughly 3.2 ug. Study results and limitations: In CD8+ cells, Simpson's diversity showed no significant difference between patients and controls.

Profiles of TCR beta VDJ and CDR3 were generated from a genomic DNA template. From the reads, TCRdb called clonotypes with MiXCR, one entry per CDR3 protein. The sample carries more than 150,000 distinct CDR3 sequences, about three fifths recorded once. Germline V gives CDR1 DFQATT, CDR2 SNEGSKA (reference sequence). This CDR3 contains 14 residues. The V end was cut by 0 bases, the J end by 0 bases, with 8 bases between. With respect to this clonotype: The antigen remains unidentified.

The origin of this receptor is a human donor with severe aplastic anemia or a healthy control (not recorded which). The gene calls are TRBV20-1 and TRBJ1-2; possible D gene TRBD1, 5 bases. The specimen sequenced was sorted CD4+, CD8+, or CD8+CD57+ T cells (not recorded which) from PBMCs. Written as DNA, the CDR3 is TGCAGTGCTAGAGATCAGGGAACTAACTATGGCTACACCTTC. This sequence encodes CSARDQGTNYGYTF.